This T cell receptor (beta chain) emerged from a study of Ad26.COV2.S vaccination and SARS-CoV-2 variants. Overall study findings and caveats: Non-spike TCR breadth did not differ much between vaccine and placebo recipients. Substantial response breadth was reportedly seen for spike-specific CD8+ and CD4+ T cells after vaccination. Estimates derived from TCR breadth and depth analyses may have underestimated total T cell responses.

Assay: immunoSEQ multiplex PCR; the TCRdb copy retains only in-frame clones and omits some. The data show around 250,000 clones, approximately 87% seen once. Treatment denoted: around 19 received Ad26.COV2.S at low or high dose, single or two shots; 5 received placebo; per-sample allocation not given. All samples were drawn on day 63, counting from the first vaccine or placebo injection. It was an adult aged 18-55 years in Boston who was the donor. Turning to this clone: Antigen specificity is unknown.

From germline, CDR1 is MNHEY and CDR2 SVGAGI. V lost 10 bases and J lost 7; bases outside the gene matches: 6. CDR3 length: 13 residues. This receptor was identified in a person between 18 and 65 years old who received the Ad26.COV2.S COVID-19 vaccine or a placebo. This specimen was peripheral blood, taken in a trial of Ad26.COV2.S vaccine versus placebo. The V and J genes are TRBV6-5 and TRBJ1-6; TRBD1 aligns across 8 bases. The CDR3 DNA sequence: TGTGCCACCACGACAGGGGTCAATTCACCCCTCCACTTT. It translates to CATTTGVNSPLHF.